A single sample gave rise to the 7 T cell receptor beta chains below, sequenced in a study of cytomegalovirus exposure and HLA in healthy donors. The PCR contained 60 Vbeta and 13 Jbeta primers. The method was immunoSEQ multiplex PCR; TCRdb's version includes in-frame clones alone and lacks a portion of them. This table has roughly 230,000 clones, roughly 85% appearing once. The material sequenced was PBMCs. The receptors originated from a girl aged 2-10 years in good health and CMV-seronegative.

The chain links TRBV10-3 to TRBJ2-1; 9 bases agree with TRBD2. The CDR3 extends over 14 amino acids. The V gene end was trimmed by 8 bases and the J gene end by 7 bases; junction bases not matched to a gene: 9. Germline lookup yields CDR1 ENHRY and CDR2 SYGVKD. CDR3 amino acids: CAIRGGSGGNEQFF. CDR3 bases: TGTGCCATCCGGGGAGGGAGCGGGGGGAATGAGCAGTTCTTC.

V and J are TRBV7-6 and TRBJ2-1; D gene unclear. With 2 bases removed from V and 7 bases from J, the gap between germline ends came to 6 bases. CDR1 and CDR2 from the germline V gene are SGHVS and FNYEAQ. The CDR3 sequence is 12 residues long. The CDR3 protein is CASSLTGNEQFF. CDR3 bases: TGTGCCAGCAGCTTAACCGGGAATGAGCAGTTCTTC.

This sequence joins TRBV11-2 and TRBJ1-2; 9 bases align to TRBD1. This CDR3 spans 12 amino acids. The V segment lost 8 bases and the J segment 2 bases; nucleotides outside the gene matches: 0. Germline lookup yields CDR1 SGHAT and CDR2 FQNNGV. For the CDR3, the DNA is TGTGCCAGCGGGACAGGGAACTATGGCTACACCTTC. It translates to CASGTGNYGYTF.

The chain recombines TRBV10-3 with TRBJ2-7, with TRBD1 matching over 7 bases. Germline lookup yields CDR1 ENHRY and CDR2 SYGVKD. The CDR3 has 15 amino acids. The V gene end was trimmed by 0 bases and the J gene end by 3 bases; junction bases not matched to a gene: 5. This CDR3 is CAISESGQAYYEQYF. The CDR3 coding sequence is TGTGCCATCAGTGAGTCAGGACAGGCATACTACGAGCAGTACTTC.

This rearrangement joins TRBV18 to TRBJ2-2, with TRBD2 matching 10 bases. The ends lost 2 bases at V and 3 bases at J; junction bases unmatched: 6. The CDR3 spans 17 residues. Germline CDR1 KGHSH, CDR2 LQKENI. The CDR3 region has the DNA TGTGCCAGCTCACCATATTCTAGCGGGAGCCACACCGGGGAGCTGTTTTTT. It translates to CASSPYSSGSHTGELFF.

The chain employs TRBV5-4 and TRBJ2-3, with 10 bases aligning to TRBD2. The CDR3 totals 15 residues. V shed 2 bases and J 6 bases; nucleotides not matched to a gene: 6. Germline CDR1 is SGHNT and CDR2 is YYREEE (reference sequence). Here the CDR3 reads CASSFSGRADDTQYF. The CDR3 DNA follows: TGTGCCAGCAGCTTCAGCGGGAGGGCCGATGATACGCAGTATTTT.

This chain joins TRBV5-1 and TRBJ2-7, with TRBD2 identical over 9 bases. Germline V CDR1 and CDR2: SGHRS, YFSETQ. The CDR3 extends over 15 amino acids. The junction had 4 bases not matched to a gene; V was cut back by 0 bases and J by 3 bases. The CDR3 region is CASSLEASGIYEQYF. CDR3 nucleotide sequence: TGCGCCAGCAGCTTGGAAGCTAGCGGGATCTACGAGCAGTACTTC.